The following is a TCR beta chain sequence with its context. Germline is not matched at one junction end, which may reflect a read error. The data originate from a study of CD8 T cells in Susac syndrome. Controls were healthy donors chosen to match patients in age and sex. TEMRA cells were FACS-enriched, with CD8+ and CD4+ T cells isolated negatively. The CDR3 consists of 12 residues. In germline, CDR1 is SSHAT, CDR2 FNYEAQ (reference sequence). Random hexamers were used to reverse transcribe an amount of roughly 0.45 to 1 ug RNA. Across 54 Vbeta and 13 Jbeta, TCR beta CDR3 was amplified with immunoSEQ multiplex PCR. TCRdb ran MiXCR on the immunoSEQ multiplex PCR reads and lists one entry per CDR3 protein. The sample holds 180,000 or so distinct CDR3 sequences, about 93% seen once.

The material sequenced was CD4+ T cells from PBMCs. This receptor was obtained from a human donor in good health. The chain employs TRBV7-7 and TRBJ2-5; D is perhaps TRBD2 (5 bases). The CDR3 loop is CASSHDAGTQYF. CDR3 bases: TGTGCTAGCAGCCACGATGCGGGGACCCAGTACTTC.